The next 19 T cell receptor beta chains were all read from a single sample in a study of CD8+CD57+ T cells in acquired aplastic anemia (dated by TCRdb to 2016 to 2019). Flow cytometry had shown CD8+CD57+ cell expansion in the patients selected for sequencing. Instrument used: Illumina HiSeq 2000. Profiling of TCR beta VDJ combinations and CDR3 sequences used genomic DNA as the template. Starting from the raw public reads, TCRdb applied fastp trimming at Q25, assembled clones with MiXCR and retained in-frame beta chains. Entries that share a CDR3 protein sequence are merged under the most common genes and DNA. The sample yields fewer than 250,000 distinct CDR3 sequences; about 44% were counted once. The ten largest clones represent 7.8% of the sample. Input material: sorted CD4+, CD8+, or CD8+CD57+ T cells (not recorded which) from PBMCs. The source of these receptors is a human donor with aplastic anemia.

The sample holds a few counts of this clonotype. The V gene is TRBV30, the J gene TRBJ2-7; D might be TRBD1 or TRBD2, each matching 5 bases. CDR1 and CDR2 (germline): GTSNPN, SVGIG (reference sequence). Between the trimmed V and J ends, which lost 1 base and 7 bases, there was a span of 14 bases. The CDR3 runs to 13 residues. The CDR3 spells CAWSGDGLGEQYF. For the CDR3, the DNA is TGTGCCTGGAGTGGGGACGGCCTTGGTGAGCAGTACTTC.

The genes are TRBV19 and TRBJ2-1; TRBD2 is a possible D gene (6 bases). This CDR3 has 14 amino acids. The V end lost 4 bases, the J end lost 1 base, and 8 bases lay between the germline ends. The germline V gene encodes CDR1 LNHDA and CDR2 SQIVND (reference sequence). CDR3 in amino acids: CASSTAGSYNEQFF. The CDR3, as DNA: TGTGCCAGTAGTACGGCGGGGTCCTACAATGAGCAGTTCTTC.

This clonotype has only one observation. The genes are TRBV5-1 and TRBJ1-6; 9 bases are shared with TRBD1. The CDR3 has 14 amino acids. Germline CDR1 SGHRS, CDR2 YFSETQ. Trimming removed 4 bases from V and 10 bases from J; junction bases left unmatched: 6. This CDR3 reads CASSRGQGNSPLHF. CDR3 nucleotide sequence: TGCGCCAGCAGCAGGGGACAGGGAAACTCACCCCTCCACTTT.

This clonotype was detected only a few times. The chain uses TRBV5-5 and TRBJ2-3; possibly TRBD1 for D (7 bases). This CDR3 is built from 16 residues. CDR1 SGHKS and CDR2 YYEKEE come from the germline V gene (reference sequence). Trimming took 2 bases from V and 0 from J, leaving 13 bases between them. The CDR3 nucleotides are TGTGCCAGCAGCTTCCAGGGGGGTGGGAGCACAGATACGCAGTATTTT. Amino acids: CASSFQGGGSTDTQYF.

The chain employs TRBV6-5 and TRBJ2-3, with 7 bases identical to TRBD2. Looked up from germline, CDR1 is MNHEY and CDR2 is SVGAGI. The CDR3 has 13 amino acids. The V segment lost 6 bases and the J segment 5 bases; nucleotides outside the gene matches: 5. CDR3 sequence (DNA): TGTGCCAGCAGACCAGGCGGGGGAGATACGCAGTATTTT. Its translation: CASRPGGGDTQYF.

Points on this clonotype: This CDR3 is missing its conserved last phenylalanine or tryptophan, likely due to a read error. No DNA is shown, since the ends of the CDR3 on it are uncertain; the CDR3 is the one TCRdb lists. The V gene is TRBV15, the J gene TRBJ2-6; no check of the table's D call, TRBD2, against the DNA was made. CDR1 LNHNV and CDR2 YYDKDF come from the germline V gene (reference sequence). The CDR3 numbers 16 amino acids, ends counted. The CDR3 sequence is CATTADPSSGANVLVL.

This clonotype came up once. V and J are TRBV9 and TRBJ1-5; no reliable D call. The CDR3 consists of 15 residues. Trimming stripped 4 bases from V and 0 bases from J, with 11 bases between. Germline CDR1 reads SGDLS; CDR2 reads YYNGEE. In DNA form, the CDR3 reads TGTGCCAGCAGCCTCCGACCCGATAGCAATCAGCCCCAGCATTTT. Protein: CASSLRPDSNQPQHF.

The genes are TRBV2 and TRBJ1-3; D not resolved. Germline CDR1 reads SNHLY; CDR2 reads FYNNEI. Trimming removed 7 bases at V and 4 bases at J, with 11 bases between. The CDR3 is 13 amino acids. CDR3 in DNA: TGTGCCAGCAACGTCATAACGGGAAACACCATATATTTT. Its translation: CASNVITGNTIYF. The entire variable domain, with the rest obtained from reference TRBV2 and TRBJ1-3, is as follows: EPEVTQTPSHQVTQMGQEVILRCVPISNHLYFYWYRQILGQKVEFLVSFYNNEISEKSEIFDDQFSVERPDGSNFTLKIRSTKLEDSAMYFCASNVITGNTIYFGEGSWLTVV.

This clonotype occurred many times. CDR3 sequence reads: CAISESGGLNEKLFF. CDR3 DNA sequence: TGTGCCATCAGTGAGTCCGGGGGCCTTAATGAAAAACTGTTTTTT. V and J are TRBV10-3 and TRBJ1-4, with a weak D call TRBD1 (6 bases). The CDR3 totals 15 residues. CDR1 ENHRY and CDR2 SYGVKD come from the germline V gene. V lost 0 bases to trimming and J lost 4 bases, with 9 bases between them.

J is TRBJ2-1 and V is TRBV27; TRBD2 might be the D (5 bases). The CDR3 is 15 amino acids. Germline V gives CDR1 MNHEY, CDR2 SMNVEV (reference sequence). Trimming shortened V by 4 bases and J by 5 bases, and 15 bases separated the two germline ends. CDR3 protein: CASSSLGSYDNEQFF. CDR3 DNA: TGTGCCAGCAGTTCGCTTGGGAGCTACGACAATGAGCAGTTCTTC.

Written as DNA, the CDR3 is TGTGCCAGCAGCTTCACAGTTCGTGGCGAGCAGTACTTC. It yields the protein CASSFTVRGEQYF. This sequence joins TRBV7-7 and TRBJ2-7, with D hard to call. Germline lookup yields CDR1 SSHAT and CDR2 FNYEAQ (reference sequence). Trimming shortened V by 3 bases and J by 6 bases, and 12 bases separated the two germline ends. The CDR3 is 13 residues long.

The chain couples TRBV20-1 to TRBJ2-3, with 8 bases that match TRBD2. J was trimmed by 0 bases and V by 1 base; bases with no gene match: 9. CDR1 and CDR2 from the germline V gene are DFQATT and SNEGSKA (reference sequence). CDR3 length: 17 amino acids. CDR3 region: CSARAFKREMSTDTQYF. CDR3 bases: TGCAGTGCTAGAGCCTTTAAGCGGGAGATGAGCACAGATACGCAGTATTTT.

V is TRBV2 and J is TRBJ1-1; possibly TRBD1 for D (5 bases). V was pared by 7 bases and J by 11 bases, with 20 bases between. Germline V lookup: CDR1 SNHLY, CDR2 FYNNEI. This CDR3 region has 13 residues. This CDR3 is CASTLQLGGAAFF. The DNA of the CDR3 is TGTGCCAGCACCCTACAATTGGGGGGAGCGGCTTTCTTT. Drawing the rest from reference TRBV2 and TRBJ1-1, the complete variable domain is EPEVTQTPSHQVTQMGQEVILRCVPISNHLYFYWYRQILGQKVEFLVSFYNNEISEKSEIFDDQFSVERPDGSNFTLKIRSTKLEDSAMYFCASTLQLGGAAFFGQGTRLTVV.

A single count supports this clonotype. The rearrangement uses TRBV24-1 and TRBJ2-3; TRBD1 agrees at 12 bases. The germline CDR1 and CDR2 sequences are KGHDR and SFDVKD. Losses at the gene ends were 5 bases for V and 5 bases for J; bases not matched to a gene: 10. The CDR3 runs to 17 residues. CDR3 loop: CATSVGPGQGARDTQYF. The CDR3 DNA sequence: TGTGCCACCAGTGTAGGTCCGGGACAGGGGGCGCGAGATACGCAGTATTTT.

This clonotype was picked up many times. The V call is TRBV4-1, the J call TRBJ1-4, with TRBD1 matching 7 bases. The CDR3 extends over 14 amino acids. Germline V gene data show CDR1 as MGHRA and CDR2 as YSYEKL. Unmatched junction bases numbered 3, after V lost 3 bases and J lost 5 bases. The CDR3, as DNA: TGCGCCAGCAGCCAGGGACAGACCAATGAAAAACTGTTTTTT. It encodes CASSQGQTNEKLFF.

This clonotype turned up a few times. A much larger clonotype is one base distant, so this may be a read error. The chain employs TRBV10-3 and TRBJ2-7, with D possibly TRBD1 on 6 matching bases. The CDR3 totals 14 residues. Germline assignment: CDR1 ENHRY and CDR2 SYGVKD. The V end lost 7 bases, the J end lost 2 bases, and 15 bases lay between the germline ends. The CDR3 loop reads CAINGDTPPYEQYF. In DNA, the CDR3 is TGTGCCATCAATGGGGACACCCCCCCCTACGAGCAGTACTTC.

This clonotype has at least ten counts. The V call is TRBV7-6, the J call TRBJ2-3, with 7 bases that match TRBD2. Per the germline V gene, CDR1 is SGHVS and CDR2 is FNYEAQ. Unmatched junction bases numbered 9, after V lost 7 bases and J lost 2 bases. The CDR3 totals 15 residues. The CDR3 here is CASTSPSGSTDTQYF. The CDR3 DNA reads as TGTGCCAGCACATCTCCTAGCGGCTCCACAGATACGCAGTATTTT.

The chain uses TRBV9 and TRBJ2-1; no firm D call. The CDR3 runs 15 residues. Looked up from germline, CDR1 is SGDLS and CDR2 is YYNGEE. V lost 1 base to trimming and J lost 0 bases, with 8 bases between them. CDR3 amino acids: CASSVYQNSYNEQFF. The CDR3 DNA reads TGTGCCAGCAGCGTATACCAGAACTCCTACAATGAGCAGTTCTTC.

J is TRBJ1-1 and V is TRBV14, with a possible D match to TRBD1 (5 bases). CDR1 and CDR2 from the germline V gene are SGHDN and FVKESK. This CDR3 has 14 amino acids. V was clipped by 0 bases and J by 5 bases, with 10 bases between them. The CDR3 protein is CASSQEWRGTEAFF. As DNA, the CDR3 is TGTGCCAGCAGCCAAGAATGGAGGGGTACTGAAGCTTTCTTT.